Listed here are 16 T cell receptor beta chains from one sample, sequenced in a study of blood T cells in healthy people across ages. Alongside a J-beta primer mix, a sample-barcoded 5' primer served in a second PCR lasting 7 to 11 cycles. TCRdb reprocessed the 5' RACE reads via MiXCR and lists one record per CDR3 protein. The sample lists hundreds of thousands of distinct CDR3 sequences, about 53% occurring once. What was sequenced was blood. The receptors come from a man aged 80 or over in good health.

The CDR3 spells CASATSTEQYF. In nucleotides, the CDR3 is TGTGCTAGTGCCACCAGCACCGAGCAGTACTTC. This chain joins TRBV12-5 and TRBJ2-4; no firm D call. The J call is uncertain, as TRBJ2-7 better fits the DNA end. The CDR3 is 11 residues long. Germline V gene data show CDR1 as LGHNT and CDR2 as FRNRAP.

The CDR3 nucleotides read TGTGCCAGCAGCTCCGAACCGTCTGGGGCCAACGTCCTGACTTTC. Its protein product is CASSSEPSGANVLTF. The V call is TRBV13, the J call TRBJ2-6, with no clear D. Germline assignment: CDR1 PRHDT and CDR2 FYEKMQ (reference sequence). The CDR3 consists of 15 residues. Trimming left V 4 bases short and J 1 base short, with 8 bases between.

This clonotype was seen only a few times. The chain uses TRBV20-1 and TRBJ2-5; D not certain. Per the germline V gene, CDR1 is DFQATT and CDR2 is SNEGSKA (reference sequence). CDR3 length: 11 residues. Trimming removed 5 bases at V and 4 bases at J, with 8 bases between. This chain's CDR3 is CSAPQTETQYF. The CDR3 bases are TGCAGTGCTCCGCAAACAGAGACCCAGTACTTC.

This clonotype was seen only a few times. This rearrangement joins TRBV20-1 to TRBJ1-5; a possible D gene is TRBD1 (5 bases). The germline V gene has CDR1 DFQATT and CDR2 SNEGSKA (reference sequence). The CDR3 has 12 residues. V gave up 6 bases and J gave up 7 bases, with 13 bases separating them. CDR3 loop: CSASRVGQPQHF. The DNA for the CDR3 is TGCAGTGCGAGCAGGGTTGGCCAGCCCCAGCATTTT.

The rearrangement uses TRBV29-1 and TRBJ1-2; maybe TRBD1 (5 bases). Germline V gives CDR1 SQVTM, CDR2 ANQGSEA. The CDR3 runs to 11 residues. Trimming took 7 bases from V and 4 from J, leaving 10 bases between them. CDR3 in amino acids: CSGGVSYGYTF. The CDR3 DNA reads as TGCAGCGGGGGGGTTTCCTATGGCTACACCTTC.

There are a few counts of this clonotype. The chain combines TRBV29-1 with TRBJ2-1, with D possibly being TRBD1 (5 bases). The CDR3 contains 11 residues. Germline assignment: CDR1 SQVTM and CDR2 ANQGSEA. V lost 5 bases to trimming and J lost 10 bases, with 12 bases between them. The CDR3 sequence is CSVTYPGEQFF. The CDR3 nucleotides are TGCAGCGTTACTTACCCAGGGGAGCAGTTCTTC.

The table lists this clonotype with a few counts. This rearrangement joins TRBV7-8 to TRBJ2-7, with D perhaps TRBD1 (6 bases). CDR1 and CDR2 (germline): SGHVS, FQNEAQ. The CDR3 covers 13 residues. Trimming pared 3 bases from V and 4 bases from J, leaving 10 bases between. The CDR3 bases are TGTGCCAGCAGCTTGGGACACTGGTACGAGCAGTACTTC. Its translation is CASSLGHWYEQYF.

This clonotype was detected once. This chain uses TRBV24-1 with TRBJ2-7, with TRBD2 identical over 10 bases. Germline CDR1 reads KGHDR; CDR2 reads SFDVKD. CDR3 size: 15 residues. The junction had 9 bases not matched to a gene; V was cut back by 4 bases and J by 7 bases. CDR3 amino acids: CATSDPSGGNNEQYF. For the CDR3, the DNA is TGTGCCACCAGTGACCCTAGCGGGGGAAACAATGAGCAGTACTTC.

J is TRBJ1-1 and V is TRBV9, with a tentative D call TRBD1 (5 bases). The CDR3 has 14 residues. The V gene lost 3 bases and the J gene lost 12 bases, with 21 bases spanning the gap. Germline loops: CDR1 SGDLS, CDR2 YYNGEE. The CDR3 reads CASSARGDFKDTFF. In DNA, the CDR3 is TGTGCCAGCAGCGCTCGGGGCGACTTTAAAGATACTTTCTTT.

This clonotype appeared a single time. The chain combines TRBV20-1 with TRBJ2-2, with TRBD2 identical over 10 bases. Germline V gives CDR1 DFQATT, CDR2 SNEGSKA (reference sequence). The CDR3 has 15 amino acids. V was clipped by 6 bases and J by 4 bases; unmatched bases: 8. Here the CDR3 DNA reads TGCAGTGCCAATAGCGGGAGGTTGGGCACCGGGGAGCTGTTTTTT. Encoded protein: CSANSGRLGTGELFF.

V is TRBV6-1 and J is TRBJ2-6; the D is unclear. CDR1 and CDR2 from the germline V gene are MNHNS and SASEGT. Between the trimmed V and J ends, which lost 7 bases and 4 bases, there was a span of 11 bases. There are 14 residues in the CDR3. CDR3 DNA: TGTGCCAGCACCTCCCCCCCCGGGGCCAACGTCCTGACTTTC. Protein: CASTSPPGANVLTF.

The rearrangement joins TRBV7-2 to TRBJ2-4; D may be TRBD2 (5 bases). The J call is doubtful: the DNA matches TRBJ2-7 better. Germline lookup yields CDR1 SGHTA and CDR2 FQGNSA. The CDR3 is 13 residues long. DNA of the CDR3: TGTGCCAGCAGCTCCCTAACTAGCTACGAGCAGTACTTC. This gives the protein CASSSLTSYEQYF.

The V gene is TRBV6-1, the J gene TRBJ2-4; no clear D. Near its end, the DNA agrees better with TRBJ2-7, so the J call may be wrong. Germline V gene data show CDR1 as MNHNS and CDR2 as SASEGT. This CDR3 has 15 residues. The CDR3 spells CASSEGAVPLYEQYF. The CDR3 DNA reads as TGTGCCAGCAGTGAAGGGGCAGTACCTCTCTACGAGCAGTACTTC.

V and J are TRBV28 and TRBJ2-1; D is possibly TRBD1 (6 bases). The CDR3 spans 15 residues. Trimming took 11 bases from V and 4 from J, leaving 21 bases between them. Germline values: CDR1 MDHEN, CDR2 SYDVKM. CDR3 sequence (DNA): TGTGCCTCCCACCGCGCAGGGGTGGGTTACAATGAGCAGTTCTTC. Translating gives CASHRAGVGYNEQFF.

The chain couples TRBV29-1 to TRBJ2-2; 10 bases line up with TRBD2. V dropped 3 bases and J dropped 6; count of bases not matched to a gene: 10. Per germline, CDR1 SQVTM and CDR2 ANQGSEA. This CDR3 comprises 16 residues. The CDR3 sequence is CSVDLAGVSKAGELFF. The CDR3 nucleotides are TGCAGCGTTGACCTAGCGGGAGTGAGTAAGGCCGGGGAGCTGTTTTTT.

This chain connects TRBV20-1 to TRBJ2-3; 12 bases are a match to TRBD2. The ends lost 5 bases at V and 0 bases at J; junction bases unmatched: 15. This CDR3 is built from 19 residues. In germline, CDR1 is DFQATT, CDR2 SNEGSKA (reference sequence). The CDR3 here is CSALSGLAGHSSSTDTQYF. The CDR3 DNA reads as TGCAGTGCTTTATCGGGACTAGCGGGTCACAGTTCTAGCACAGATACGCAGTATTTT.